This TCR beta chain stems from a study of blood T cell repertoires in COVID-19. Enrolment of Seattle patients took place during active infection, and they were followed longitudinally. Assay: immunoSEQ multiplex PCR; the TCRdb copy retains only in-frame clones and omits some. The profile shows 200,000 to 250,000 clones, 82% of them singletons. Germline V CDR1 and CDR2: SGDLS, YYNGEE. V lost 10 bases to trimming and J lost 8 bases, with 22 bases between them. This CDR3 spans 14 amino acids. Sequencing was carried out using peripheral blood. This chain connects TRBV9 to TRBJ2-1, with TRBD2 as a possible D gene (5 bases). This TCR was sampled from a woman aged 70-85 years with COVID-19, enrolled during active disease. Here the CDR3 reads CACAPDSPGHEQFF. CDR3 bases: TGTGCCTGTGCACCGGACTCCCCGGGCCATGAGCAGTTCTTC.